The present entry profiles one TCR beta chain with its context. This clone's antigen is unknown. No quality values exist for individual bases; no much larger clone is one base distant. The library relied on the immunoSEQ multiplex PCR assay. For most patients, genomic DNA was isolated using the Qiagen DNeasy Blood and Tissue Kit and was shipped frozen to Adaptive Biotechnologies for TCR sequencing. Adaptive Biotechnologies carried out high-throughput TCR-beta CDR3 sequencing of genomic DNA for most patients. The study's processing was this. Adaptive's ImmunoSEQ software was the source of the TCR sequencing data for about 17 patients, while a few other patients were processed with MiXCR and VDJtools. CD4 versus CD8 sorting errors were corrected by removing sequences found in both subsets at a frequency ratio below 5:1. CDR3 nucleotide sequences shared between donor and recipient were removed because the origin of such sequences could not be assigned. To be classed as alloreactive, a clone needed at least 2-fold expansion over unstimulated cells and a minimum CFSE-low frequency of 0.002% (template counts) or 0.001% (read counts). A clone was considered mappable if detected in the sequenced pre-transplant spleen, lymph node, or MLR CFSE-low populations of the donor or recipient. The cumulative frequency of alloreactive clones was calculated as a percentage of all sequences, weighted by copy number. Sourced from immuneACCESS, this table was stored by TCRdb with only in-frame sequences that have V and J called. A share of the clones is absent; for the studies checked, an unresolved V gene accounts for under half, and the remainder has no known explanation. V and J calls and clone size are copied from that table; D and trimming were computed from the DNA. This sample holds 150,000 or so clones; about 93% were observed only once. The ten largest account for approximately 0.2% of the sample.

The CDR3 goes from the cysteine to the phenylalanine over 15 residues. Only CDR3 DNA is held: 45 bases, read in frame from base 1. From V the trimming removes 3 bases and from J it removes 0 bases, while the gene matches leave 4 bases of the junction unaccounted for. CDR1 and CDR2 are read off the germline V gene as MRHNA and SNTAGT. Explained via the paper, the time point label denotes: cells obtained before transplantation from donor or recipient. CD3+CD4+ and CD3+CD8+ populations were FACS-sorted from unstimulated pre-transplant donor and recipient cells taken from spleen or lymph nodes. This entry comes from a study of graft-versus-host responses after intestinal transplantation (dated by TCRdb to about 2021). Concerning the study at large: The transplants that recipients got were multivisceral, liver-intestinal, or isolated intestinal. Alloreactive clones were identified by sequencing pre-transplant mixed lymphocyte reaction products and comparing these products with unstimulated pre-transplant donor and recipient T cells. Rather than going through the commercial service, samples from three later patients were sequenced in-house on an Illumina MiSeq and processed with MiXCR. A peak of at least 4% donor T cells among recipient peripheral blood mononuclear cells was the definition used for donor T cell macrochimerism. After intestinal transplantation, graft-versus-host and host-versus-graft alloreactive T cell clones in the graft, circulation and bone marrow were tracked using bulk TCR-beta CDR3 sequencing. Every recipient was given anti-thymocyte globulin induction, then maintenance tacrolimus and steroids for 2 to 4 years. A cohort of 24 intestinal transplant recipients, including one retransplant, was enrolled, and a few patients lacking pretransplant specimens were excluded.

Here is what the overall study found, with its caveats: Patients with donor T cell macrochimerism had high GvH to HvG T cell clonal ratios in their allografts. The conclusions were limited by the relatively low number and heterogeneity of the intestinal transplant patients. Early after transplant, declines in HvG clones were associated with peak levels of circulating GvH clones. GvH clones were found in recipient bone marrow, and some of the GvH clones appeared earlier in ileal mucosa or blood, which is consistent with an intestinal mucosal origin.

The specimen was unstimulated CD4+ T cells sorted from spleen or lymph node cells, collected before intestinal transplant. The sequence was obtained from a human donor who received an intestinal transplant. The chain was built from TRBV6-4 and TRBJ1-1; 7 middle bases align to TRBD1. The CDR3 protein: CASSDSGTVNTEAFF. Read as DNA, the sequence is TGTGCCAGCAGTGATTCCGGGACAGTGAACACTGAAGCTTTCTTT.